This T cell receptor beta chain was recovered during a study of shared clonotypes between healthy human individuals. Whole-study findings and limits: All-four-donor shared clonotypes had higher generation probabilities than non-shared clonotypes did. Limited genetic and exposure-history diversity came from having few donors.

CD4+ cells yielded CD45RA+ naive and CD45RA-negative memory subsets. Details on this clone: Its antigen is unknown.

V was cut by 7 bases and J by 3 bases, with 34 bases left in between. There are 20 residues in the CDR3. From germline, CDR1 is MDHEN and CDR2 SYDVKM. Some clones are missing from TCRdb's copy, which holds only in-frame ones; the method was immunoSEQ multiplex PCR. The data contain roughly 2,500,000 clones, 80% to 95% of them singletons. This chain connects TRBV28 to TRBJ2-7; a possible D gene is TRBD2 (6 bases). The specimen was naive CD4+ T cells from PBMCs. Subset here: CD45RA+ positively selected. This sequence was found in a man younger than 35 in good health. Some clones in this sample may be carry-over from other donors' samples. The CDR3 region has the DNA TGTGCCAGCAAGCCGGAAGTTGGGACTGCCGGGCGGGATACTTTCTACGAGCAGTACTTC. This sequence encodes CASKPEVGTAGRDTFYEQYF.